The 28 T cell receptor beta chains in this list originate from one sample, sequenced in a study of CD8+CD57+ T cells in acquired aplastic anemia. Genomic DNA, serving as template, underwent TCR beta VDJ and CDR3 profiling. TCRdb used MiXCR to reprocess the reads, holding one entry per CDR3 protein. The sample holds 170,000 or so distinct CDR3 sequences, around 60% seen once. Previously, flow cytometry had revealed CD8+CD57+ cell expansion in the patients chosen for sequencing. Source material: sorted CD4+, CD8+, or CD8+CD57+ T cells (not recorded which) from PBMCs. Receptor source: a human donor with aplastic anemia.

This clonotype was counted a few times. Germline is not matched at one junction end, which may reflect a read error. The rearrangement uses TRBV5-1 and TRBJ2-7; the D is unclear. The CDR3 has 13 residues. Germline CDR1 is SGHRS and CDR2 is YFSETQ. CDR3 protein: CASGLTDPYEQYF. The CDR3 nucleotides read TGCGCCAGCGGCTTGACTGATCCCTACGAGCAGTACTTC.

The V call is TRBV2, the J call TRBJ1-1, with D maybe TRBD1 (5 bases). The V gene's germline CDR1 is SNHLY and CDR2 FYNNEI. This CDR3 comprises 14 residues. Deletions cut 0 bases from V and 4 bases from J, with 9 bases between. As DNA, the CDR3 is TGTGCCAGCAGTGAAGCGCAGGGCGTCACTGAAGCTTTCTTT. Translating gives CASSEAQGVTEAFF.

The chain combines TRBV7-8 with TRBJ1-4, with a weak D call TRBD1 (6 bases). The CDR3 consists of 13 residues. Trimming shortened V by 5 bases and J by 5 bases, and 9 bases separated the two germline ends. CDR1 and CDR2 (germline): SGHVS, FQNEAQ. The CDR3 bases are TGTGCCAGCAGCCGAGACAGGAATGAAAAACTGTTTTTT. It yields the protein CASSRDRNEKLFF. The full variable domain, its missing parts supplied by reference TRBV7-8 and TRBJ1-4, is GAGVSQSPRYKVAKRGQDVALRCDPISGHVSLFWYQQALGQGPEFLTYFQNEAQLDKSGLPSDRFFAERPEGSVSTLKIQRTQQEDSAVYLCASSRDRNEKLFFGSGTQLSVL.

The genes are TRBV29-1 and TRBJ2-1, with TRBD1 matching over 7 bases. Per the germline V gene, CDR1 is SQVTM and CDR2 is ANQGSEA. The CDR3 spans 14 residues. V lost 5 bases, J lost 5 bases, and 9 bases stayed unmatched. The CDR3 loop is CSVRDRATNNEQFF. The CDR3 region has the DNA TGCAGCGTTCGAGACAGGGCGACAAACAATGAGCAGTTCTTC.

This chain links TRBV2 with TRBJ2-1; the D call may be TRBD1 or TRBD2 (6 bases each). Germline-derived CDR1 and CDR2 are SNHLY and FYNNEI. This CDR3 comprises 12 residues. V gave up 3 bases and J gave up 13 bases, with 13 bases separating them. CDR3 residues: CASSERGGGQFF. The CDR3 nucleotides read TGTGCCAGCAGTGAGAGAGGGGGAGGCCAGTTCTTC.

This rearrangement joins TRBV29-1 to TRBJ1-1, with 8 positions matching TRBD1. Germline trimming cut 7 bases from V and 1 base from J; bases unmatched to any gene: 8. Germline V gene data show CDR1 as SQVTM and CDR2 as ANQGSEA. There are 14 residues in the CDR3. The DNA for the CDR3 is TGCAGCGCCAGAACCGGGACAGGGAACACTGAAGCTTTCTTT. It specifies CSARTGTGNTEAFF.

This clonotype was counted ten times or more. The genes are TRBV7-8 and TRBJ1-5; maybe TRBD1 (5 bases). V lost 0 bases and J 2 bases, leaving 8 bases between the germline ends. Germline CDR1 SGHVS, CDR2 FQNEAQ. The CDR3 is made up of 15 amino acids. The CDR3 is CASSLARGGNQPQHF. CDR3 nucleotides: TGTGCCAGCAGCTTAGCGAGGGGTGGCAATCAGCCCCAGCATTTT. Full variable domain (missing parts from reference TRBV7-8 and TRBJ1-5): GAGVSQSPRYKVAKRGQDVALRCDPISGHVSLFWYQQALGQGPEFLTYFQNEAQLDKSGLPSDRFFAERPEGSVSTLKIQRTQQEDSAVYLCASSLARGGNQPQHFGDGTRLSIL.

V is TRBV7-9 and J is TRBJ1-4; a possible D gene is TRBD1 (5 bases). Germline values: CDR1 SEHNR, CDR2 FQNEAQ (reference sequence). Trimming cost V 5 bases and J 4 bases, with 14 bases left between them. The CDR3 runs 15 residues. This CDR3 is CASSPGIKLNEKLFF. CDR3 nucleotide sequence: TGTGCCAGCAGCCCAGGGATAAAGCTTAATGAAAAACTGTTTTTT.

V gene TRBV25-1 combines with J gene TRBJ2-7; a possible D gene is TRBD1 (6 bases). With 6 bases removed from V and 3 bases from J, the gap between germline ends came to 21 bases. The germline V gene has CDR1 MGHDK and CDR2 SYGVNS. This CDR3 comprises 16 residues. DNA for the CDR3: TGTGCCAGCAGCTTAGTGGTACAGGGTGGTCTCTACGAGCAGTACTTC. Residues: CASSLVVQGGLYEQYF.

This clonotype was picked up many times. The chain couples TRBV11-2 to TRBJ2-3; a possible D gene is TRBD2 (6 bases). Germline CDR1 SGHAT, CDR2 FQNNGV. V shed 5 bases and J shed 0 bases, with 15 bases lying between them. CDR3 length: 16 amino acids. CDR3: CASSPRDSSSTDTQYF. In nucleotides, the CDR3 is TGTGCCAGCAGCCCCCGGGACTCATCTAGCACAGATACGCAGTATTTT.

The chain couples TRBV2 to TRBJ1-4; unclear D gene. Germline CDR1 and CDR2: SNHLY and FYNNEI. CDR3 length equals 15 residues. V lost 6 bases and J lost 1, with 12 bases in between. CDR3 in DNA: TGTGCCAGCAGCCCGTTCCCCCAAACTAATGAAAAACTGTTTTTT. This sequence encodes CASSPFPQTNEKLFF.

The CDR3 sequence: CASSLEAYGYTF. CDR3 nucleotide sequence: TGTGCCAGCAGCTTAGAAGCCTATGGCTACACCTTC. This chain uses TRBV7-8 with TRBJ1-2; no definite D call. Trimming pared 1 base from V and 4 bases from J, leaving 4 bases between. The V gene's germline CDR1 is SGHVS and CDR2 FQNEAQ. The CDR3 is 12 residues long. Complete variable domain (other parts from reference TRBV7-8 and TRBJ1-2): GAGVSQSPRYKVAKRGQDVALRCDPISGHVSLFWYQQALGQGPEFLTYFQNEAQLDKSGLPSDRFFAERPEGSVSTLKIQRTQQEDSAVYLCASSLEAYGYTFGSGTRLTVV.

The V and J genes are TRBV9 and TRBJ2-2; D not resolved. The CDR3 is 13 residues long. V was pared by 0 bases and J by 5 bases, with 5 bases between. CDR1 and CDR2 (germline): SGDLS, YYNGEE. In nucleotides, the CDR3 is TGTGCCAGCAGCGTAGAGGTTACCGGGGAGCTGTTTTTT. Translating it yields CASSVEVTGELFF.

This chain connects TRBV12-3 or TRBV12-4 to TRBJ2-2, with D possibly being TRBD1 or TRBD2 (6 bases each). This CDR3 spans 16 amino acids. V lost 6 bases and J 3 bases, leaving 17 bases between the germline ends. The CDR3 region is CASSTRGRLDTGELFF. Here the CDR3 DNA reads TGTGCCAGCAGCACTCGGGGGCGTCTTGACACCGGGGAGCTGTTTTTT.

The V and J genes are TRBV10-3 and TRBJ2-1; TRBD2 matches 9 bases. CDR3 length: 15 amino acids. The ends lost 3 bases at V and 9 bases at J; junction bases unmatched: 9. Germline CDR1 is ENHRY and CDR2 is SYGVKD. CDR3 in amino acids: CAISEGPSGASEQFF. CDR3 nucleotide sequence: TGTGCCATCAGTGAAGGTCCTAGCGGGGCCTCTGAGCAGTTCTTC.

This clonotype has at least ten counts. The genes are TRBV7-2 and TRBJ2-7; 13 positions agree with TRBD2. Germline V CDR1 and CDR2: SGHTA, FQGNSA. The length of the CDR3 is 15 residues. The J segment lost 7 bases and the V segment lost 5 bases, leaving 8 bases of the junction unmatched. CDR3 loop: CASSTGTSGVHEQYF. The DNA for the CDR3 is TGTGCCAGCAGCACCGGGACTAGCGGGGTACATGAGCAGTACTTC.

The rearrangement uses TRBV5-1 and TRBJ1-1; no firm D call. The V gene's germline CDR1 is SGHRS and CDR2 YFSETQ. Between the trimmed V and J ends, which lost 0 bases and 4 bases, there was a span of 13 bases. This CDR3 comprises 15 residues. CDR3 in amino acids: CASSLGSQGGTEAFF. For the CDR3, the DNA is TGCGCCAGCAGCTTGGGCAGCCAAGGAGGCACTGAAGCTTTCTTT.

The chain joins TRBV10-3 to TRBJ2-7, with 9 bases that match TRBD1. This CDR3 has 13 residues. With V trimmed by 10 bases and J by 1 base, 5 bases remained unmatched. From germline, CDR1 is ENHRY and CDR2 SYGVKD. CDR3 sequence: CATTGTGSYEQYF. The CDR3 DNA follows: TGTGCCACCACCGGGACAGGGTCCTACGAGCAGTACTTC.

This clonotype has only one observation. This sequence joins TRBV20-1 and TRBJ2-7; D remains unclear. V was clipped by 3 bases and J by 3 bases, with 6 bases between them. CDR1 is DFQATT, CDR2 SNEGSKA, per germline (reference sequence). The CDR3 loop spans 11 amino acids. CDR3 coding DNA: TGCAGTGCTAGGAGGAACTACGAGCAGTACTTC. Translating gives CSARRNYEQYF.

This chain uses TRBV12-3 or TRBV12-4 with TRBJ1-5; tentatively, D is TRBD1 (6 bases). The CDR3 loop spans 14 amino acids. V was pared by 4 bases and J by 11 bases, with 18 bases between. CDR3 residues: CASSSSTGRETQHF. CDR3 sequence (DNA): TGTGCCAGCAGTTCCTCGACAGGTCGAGAGACCCAGCATTTT.

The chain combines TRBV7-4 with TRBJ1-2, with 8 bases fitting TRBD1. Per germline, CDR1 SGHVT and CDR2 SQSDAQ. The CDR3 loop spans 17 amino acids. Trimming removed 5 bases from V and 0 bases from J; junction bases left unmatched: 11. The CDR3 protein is CASSDGQGGSSNYGYTF. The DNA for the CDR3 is TGTGCCAGCAGCGACGGACAGGGTGGTAGTTCTAACTATGGCTACACCTTC.

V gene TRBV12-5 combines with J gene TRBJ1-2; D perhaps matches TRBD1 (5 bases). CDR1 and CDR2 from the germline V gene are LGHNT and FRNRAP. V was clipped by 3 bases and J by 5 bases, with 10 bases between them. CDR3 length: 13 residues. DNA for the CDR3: TGTGCTAGTGGTTTCTTGGGGGAGTATGGCTACACCTTC. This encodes CASGFLGEYGYTF.

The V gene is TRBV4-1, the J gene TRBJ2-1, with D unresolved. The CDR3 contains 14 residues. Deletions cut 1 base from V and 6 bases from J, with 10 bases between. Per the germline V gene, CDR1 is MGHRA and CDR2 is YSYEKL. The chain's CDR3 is CASSQAATFNEQFF. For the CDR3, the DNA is TGCGCCAGCAGCCAAGCCGCCACGTTCAATGAGCAGTTCTTC.

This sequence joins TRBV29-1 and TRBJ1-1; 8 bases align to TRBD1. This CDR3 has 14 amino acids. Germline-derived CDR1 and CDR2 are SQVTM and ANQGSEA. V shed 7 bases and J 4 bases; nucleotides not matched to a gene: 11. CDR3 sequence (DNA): TGCAGCGGAGCACAGGGGGGGACGAGCACTGAAGCTTTCTTT. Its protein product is CSGAQGGTSTEAFF.

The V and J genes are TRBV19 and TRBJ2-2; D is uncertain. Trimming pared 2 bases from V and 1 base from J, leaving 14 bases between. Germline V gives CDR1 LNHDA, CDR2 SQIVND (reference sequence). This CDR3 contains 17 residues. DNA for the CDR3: TGTGCCAGTAGTATAATTGTCAGGCCGGGGAACACCGGGGAGCTGTTTTTT. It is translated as CASSIIVRPGNTGELFF.

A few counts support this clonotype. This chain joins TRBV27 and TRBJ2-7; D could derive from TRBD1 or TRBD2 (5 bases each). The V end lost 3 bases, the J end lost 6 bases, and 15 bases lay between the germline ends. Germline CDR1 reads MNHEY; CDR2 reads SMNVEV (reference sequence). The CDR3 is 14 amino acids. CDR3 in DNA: TGTGCCAGCAGTTTTTCACGAGGGGTTGGCGAGCAGTACTTC. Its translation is CASSFSRGVGEQYF.

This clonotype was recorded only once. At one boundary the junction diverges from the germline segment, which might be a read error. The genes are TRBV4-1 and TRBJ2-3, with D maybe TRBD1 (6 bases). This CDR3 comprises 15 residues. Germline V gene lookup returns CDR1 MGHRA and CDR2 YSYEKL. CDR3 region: CASSQVLAMDRYAVF. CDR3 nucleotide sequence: TGCGCCAGCAGCCAAGTATTAGCGATGGACAGATACGCAGTATTT.

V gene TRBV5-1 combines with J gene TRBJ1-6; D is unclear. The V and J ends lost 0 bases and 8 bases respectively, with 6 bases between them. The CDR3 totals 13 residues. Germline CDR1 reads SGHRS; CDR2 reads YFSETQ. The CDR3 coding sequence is TGCGCCAGCAGCTTGGACGGGGATTCACCCCTCCACTTT. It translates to CASSLDGDSPLHF.